The 19 T cell receptor beta chains reported below all come from one sample, sequenced in a study of PD-1 blockade in classical Hodgkin lymphoma. Exposure to brentuximab vedotin varied, and each patient had relapsed following autologous stem cell transplantation. Produced via immunoSEQ multiplex PCR; TCRdb's table is partial and in-frame only. The table lists 95,000 to 100,000 clones, roughly 89% of them singletons, with under 8% in the top ten. Sequencing was performed on peripheral blood mononuclear cells (PBMCs), taken before the second cycle of nivolumab. The receptors originated from a human donor with classical Hodgkin lymphoma.

The J gene is TRBJ1-5, the V gene TRBV19; D remains ambiguous. The V gene's germline CDR1 is LNHDA and CDR2 SQIVND (reference sequence). Trimming pared 5 bases from V and 7 bases from J, leaving 9 bases between. The length of the CDR3 is 12 residues. The CDR3 loop is CASSFPGQPQHF. The CDR3, as DNA: TGTGCCAGTAGTTTCCCGGGACAGCCCCAGCATTTT.

This clone was observed once. The V and J genes are TRBV18 and TRBJ2-7; TRBD1 is a possible D gene (5 bases). Germline V gene data show CDR1 as KGHSH and CDR2 as LQKENI. With 5 bases removed from V and 2 bases from J, the gap between germline ends came to 22 bases. The CDR3 covers 17 residues. The chain's CDR3 is CASSDITPGHVPYEQYF. The CDR3 coding sequence is TGTGCCAGCTCAGATATAACCCCTGGACACGTCCCCTACGAGCAGTACTTC.

This chain connects TRBV6-5 to TRBJ2-3; TRBD1 might be the D (5 bases). The CDR3 is 12 residues long. CDR1 and CDR2 from the germline V gene are MNHEY and SVGAGI. The V end lost 4 bases, the J end lost 11 bases, and 13 bases lay between the germline ends. The CDR3 bases are TGTGCCAGCAGTTGGGGAAAGGGGCGGCAGTATTTT. Protein product: CASSWGKGRQYF.

This clone has a single count. The chain combines TRBV5-4 with TRBJ2-4; the D gene is possibly TRBD1 (5 bases). V was cut by 0 bases and J by 0 bases, with 10 bases left in between. Per germline, CDR1 SGHNT and CDR2 YYREEE (reference sequence). CDR3 length equals 16 residues. CDR3 loop: CASSLAGNRAKNIQYF. The CDR3 DNA sequence: TGTGCCAGCAGCTTGGCAGGGAATAGAGCCAAAAACATTCAGTACTTC.

The chain couples TRBV19 to TRBJ2-7; 8 bases agree with TRBD2. The germline CDR1 and CDR2 sequences are LNHDA and SQIVND (reference sequence). This CDR3 comprises 16 residues. Trimming removed 5 bases from V and 4 bases from J; junction bases left unmatched: 13. CDR3 nucleotide sequence: TGTGCCAGTAGTCCTCCCGGGGGGGGGAGCAGGTACGAGCAGTACTTC. This encodes CASSPPGGGSRYEQYF. Combining the CDR3 with reference TRBV19 and TRBJ2-7 gives the whole variable domain DGGITQSPKYLFRKEGQNVTLSCEQNLNHDAMYWYRQDPGQGLRLIYYSQIVNDFQKGDIAEGYSVSREKKESFPLTVTSAQKNPTAFYLCASSPPGGGSRYEQYFGPGTRLTVT.

This clone came up a few times. This chain uses TRBV7-9 with TRBJ2-7, with a possible D match to TRBD1 (6 bases). CDR1 is SEHNR and CDR2 is FQNEAQ in the germline V gene (reference sequence). The CDR3 is 15 amino acids. Trimming cost V 5 bases and J 3 bases, with 17 bases left between them. Written as DNA, the CDR3 is TGTGCCAGCAGCCTAGTGGGGACAAACATCTACGAGCAGTACTTC. Its protein product is CASSLVGTNIYEQYF. The whole variable domain, filled in from reference TRBV7-9 and TRBJ2-7, reads DTGVSQNPRHKITKRGQNVTFRCDPISEHNRLYWYRQTLGQGPEFLTYFQNEAQLEKSRLLSDRFSAERPKGSFSTLEIQRTEQGDSAMYLCASSLVGTNIYEQYFGPGTRLTVT.

The chain uses TRBV5-1 and TRBJ2-7; unclear D gene. The CDR3 consists of 14 residues. CDR1 is SGHRS, CDR2 YFSETQ, per germline. Trimming shortened V by 7 bases and J by 0 bases, and 14 bases separated the two germline ends. The CDR3 sequence is CASSLQSSSYEQYF. The CDR3 bases are TGCGCCAGCTCCCTACAGAGTAGCTCCTACGAGCAGTACTTC.

The chain carries TRBV28 and TRBJ2-7; TRBD1 matches at 10 bases. The trim removed 1 base at V and 3 bases at J, leaving 6 bases unmatched. CDR3 length: 16 amino acids. Germline values: CDR1 MDHEN, CDR2 SYDVKM. The DNA for the CDR3 is TGTGCCAGCAGTTTATCCCGAAGGACAGGGGGCTACGAGCAGTACTTC. Its protein is CASSLSRRTGGYEQYF.

V and J are TRBV5-1 and TRBJ1-3, with D possibly TRBD1 on 6 matching bases. The CDR3 is 15 residues long. Germline loops: CDR1 SGHRS, CDR2 YFSETQ. The V gene lost 2 bases and the J gene lost 0 bases, with 9 bases spanning the gap. The CDR3 loop is CASSLTGTSGNTIYF. CDR3 DNA sequence: TGCGCCAGCAGCTTAACAGGGACCTCTGGAAACACCATATATTTT.

This clone has just a few counts. This chain connects TRBV4-2 to TRBJ1-6, with unresolved D. Trimming removed 1 base from V and 9 bases from J, with 13 bases in between. Germline CDR1 is LGHNA and CDR2 is YNFKEQ. The CDR3 spans 15 residues. For the CDR3, the DNA is TGTGCCAGCAGCCAAGTGAAACAGTCGCCTTCACCCCTCCACTTT. Translation: CASSQVKQSPSPLHF.

On this clone: The junction shows a germline mismatch at one end, possibly a read error. The chain employs TRBV6-5 and TRBJ2-1, with a weak D call TRBD2 (7 bases). CDR1 is MNHEY, CDR2 SVGAGI, per germline. The CDR3 sequence is 12 residues long. CDR3 in DNA: TGTGCCAGCAGGCCGAAGGGGGGGGGATCGGTCTTC. As protein: CASRPKGGGSVF.

V is TRBV25-1 and J is TRBJ2-5; D remains unclear. V was trimmed by 0 bases and J by 5 bases, leaving 10 bases between them. This CDR3 has 14 residues. Germline CDR1 and CDR2: MGHDK and SYGVNS. CDR3 residues: CASSEYEPEETQYF. DNA of the CDR3: TGTGCCAGCAGTGAATATGAACCCGAGGAGACCCAGTACTTC.

This chain uses TRBV30 with TRBJ1-4; D is ambiguous. In germline, CDR1 is GTSNPN, CDR2 SVGIG (reference sequence). The CDR3 spans 13 residues. Trimming took 1 base from V and 3 from J, leaving 6 bases between them. The CDR3 loop reads CAWSERSNEKLFF. In DNA form, the CDR3 reads TGTGCCTGGAGTGAACGGTCTAATGAAAAACTGTTTTTT.

The V and J genes are TRBV12-5 and TRBJ2-5; 11 bases fit TRBD2. The CDR3 has 18 residues. Germline assignment: CDR1 LGHNT and CDR2 FRNRAP. Losses at the gene ends were 0 bases for V and 4 bases for J; bases not matched to a gene: 10. CDR3 loop: CASGLVHPSGGPGETQYF. The CDR3 nucleotides read TGTGCTAGTGGTTTGGTACACCCTAGCGGGGGGCCGGGAGAGACCCAGTACTTC.

The chain is built from TRBV7-9 and TRBJ2-3; 9 nucleotides align to TRBD2. Germline V gives CDR1 SEHNR, CDR2 FQNEAQ (reference sequence). Trimming at V came to 5 bases and at J to 4 bases, leaving 16 bases not matched to a gene. The CDR3 has 18 amino acids. The CDR3 nucleotides read TGTGCCAGCAGCCCACTACATGGCGGGGGGGCGGGCGCAGATACGCAGTATTTT. Translation gives CASSPLHGGGAGADTQYF.

This clone was detected once. For the CDR3, the DNA is TGTGCCATCAGTGAGTCAGTTTTCCTAGGCTACACCTTC. The encoded protein is CAISESVFLGYTF. The V and J genes are TRBV10-3 and TRBJ1-2; D is unclear. Germline V CDR1 and CDR2: ENHRY, SYGVKD. Trimming shortened V by 0 bases and J by 8 bases, and 10 bases separated the two germline ends. This CDR3 comprises 13 residues.

The chain employs TRBV7-9 and TRBJ2-7, with TRBD1 as a possible D gene (6 bases). CDR3 length equals 14 residues. CDR1 is SEHNR and CDR2 is FQNEAQ in the germline V gene (reference sequence). The V gene lost 5 bases and the J gene lost 4 bases, with 15 bases spanning the gap. The CDR3 DNA follows: TGTGCCAGCAGCCCTCTGGACAGCGAATACGAGCAGTACTTC. Translation gives CASSPLDSEYEQYF.

The chain is built from TRBV5-1 and TRBJ2-1; 12 bases line up with TRBD2. Germline loops: CDR1 SGHRS, CDR2 YFSETQ. V gave up 5 bases and J gave up 0 bases; unmatched junction bases: 6. The CDR3 consists of 17 residues. DNA for the CDR3: TGCGCCAGCAGTCCCGGACTAGCGGGGAACTCCTACAATGAGCAGTTCTTC. It codes for CASSPGLAGNSYNEQFF.

The CDR3 region is CASSGAGAQETQYF. The CDR3 nucleotides are TGCGCCAGCAGTGGAGCGGGGGCCCAAGAGACCCAGTACTTC. The rearrangement uses TRBV10-1 and TRBJ2-5, with 8 nucleotides matching TRBD2. Germline V CDR1 and CDR2: WNHNN, SYGVQD (reference sequence). The trim removed 4 bases at V and 1 base at J, leaving 2 bases unmatched. The CDR3 consists of 14 residues.